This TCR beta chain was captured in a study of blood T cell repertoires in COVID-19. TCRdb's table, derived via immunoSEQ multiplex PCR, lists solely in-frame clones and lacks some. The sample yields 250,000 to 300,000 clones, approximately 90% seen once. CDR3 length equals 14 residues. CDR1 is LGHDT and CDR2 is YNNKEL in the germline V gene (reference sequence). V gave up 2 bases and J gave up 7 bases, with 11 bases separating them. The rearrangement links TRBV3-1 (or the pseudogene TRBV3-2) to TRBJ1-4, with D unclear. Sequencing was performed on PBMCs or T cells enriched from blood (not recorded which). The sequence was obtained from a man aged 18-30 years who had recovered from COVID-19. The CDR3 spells CASSQRRVGEKLFF. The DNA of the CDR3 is TGTGCCAGCAGCCAACGGAGGGTGGGTGAAAAACTGTTTTTT.